This T cell receptor beta chain is from a study of T cells in Graves' hyperthyroidism and ophthalmopathy. Study in general: Peripheral blood was obtained at initial diagnosis, preceding any treatment. Study-wide points: The majority of expanded thyroid clonotypes above 0.001 also appeared in blood. Ophthalmopathy prediction by the model preceded onset by a median 6.5 months.

The source material, RNA transcripts, was used to amplify TCR beta CDR3 regions. The TCR CDR3 first-round RT-PCR relied on the HTBI primer set. MiXCR, applied by TCRdb to the multiplex PCR reads, yields one record per CDR3 protein. The sample lists about 520,000 distinct CDR3 sequences; roughly a quarter were seen once. Trimming removed 6 bases at V and 5 bases at J, with 13 bases between. This CDR3 comprises 12 residues. Looked up from germline, CDR1 is SQVTM and CDR2 is ANQGSEA. In its sample, this clonotype was seen many times. Antigen specificity is unknown. This clonotype was obtained from a woman aged 30 to 39 with Graves' ophthalmopathy. The gene calls are TRBV29-1 and TRBJ1-2, with D unclear. The sequenced sample consisted of blood. Written as DNA, the CDR3 is TGCAGCGTACCAAAGGCTGTTTATGGCTACACCTTC. It codes for CSVPKAVYGYTF.